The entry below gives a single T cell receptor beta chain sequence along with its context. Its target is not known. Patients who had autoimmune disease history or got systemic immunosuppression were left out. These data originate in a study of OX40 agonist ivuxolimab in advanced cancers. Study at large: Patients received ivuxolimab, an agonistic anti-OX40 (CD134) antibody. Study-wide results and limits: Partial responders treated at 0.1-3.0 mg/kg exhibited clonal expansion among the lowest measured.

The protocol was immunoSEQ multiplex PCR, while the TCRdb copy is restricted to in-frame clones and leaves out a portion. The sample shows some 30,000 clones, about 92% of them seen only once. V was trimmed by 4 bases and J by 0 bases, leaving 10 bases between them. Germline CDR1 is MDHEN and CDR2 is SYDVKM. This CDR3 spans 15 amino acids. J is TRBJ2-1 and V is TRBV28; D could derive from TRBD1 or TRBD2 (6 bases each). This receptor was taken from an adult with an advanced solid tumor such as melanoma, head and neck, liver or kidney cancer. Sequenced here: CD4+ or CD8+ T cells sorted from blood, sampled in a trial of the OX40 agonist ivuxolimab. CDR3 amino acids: CASSWEDSSYNEQFF. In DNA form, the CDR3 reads TGTGCCAGCAGTTGGGAGGACAGCTCCTACAATGAGCAGTTCTTC.